One and the same sample provided the 10 T cell receptor beta chains below, sequenced in a study of beta chain features in type 1 diabetes. All of the isolated RNA was reverse transcribed, so expressed TCRB transcripts were sequenced. Profiled with immunoSEQ multiplex PCR; TCRdb holds only in-frame clones, not every one. The table lists around 250,000 clones, roughly two thirds of them singletons, with about 0.05% in the top ten. Material for sequencing was naive CD4+ T cells from blood. The receptors stem from a man aged 25-40 years in good health.

V and J are TRBV19 and TRBJ2-7; D is unresolved. Trimming cost V 3 bases and J 2 bases, with 8 bases left between them. Per the germline V gene, CDR1 is LNHDA and CDR2 is SQIVND (reference sequence). The CDR3 is made up of 13 amino acids. CDR3 in DNA: TGTGCCAGTAGTATGGCTGATGCCTACGAGCAGTACTTC. Translating gives CASSMADAYEQYF. Combining the CDR3 with reference TRBV19 and TRBJ2-7 gives the whole variable domain DGGITQSPKYLFRKEGQNVTLSCEQNLNHDAMYWYRQDPGQGLRLIYYSQIVNDFQKGDIAEGYSVSREKKESFPLTVTSAQKNPTAFYLCASSMADAYEQYFGPGTRLTVT.

V gene TRBV9 combines with J gene TRBJ2-6; D might be TRBD1 (5 bases). The CDR3 consists of 16 residues. From germline, CDR1 is SGDLS and CDR2 YYNGEE. Trimming pared 4 bases from V and 0 bases from J, leaving 11 bases between. The CDR3 bases are TGTGCCAGCAGCTCGCAGCAGGGCTCTGGGGCCAACGTCCTGACTTTC. It specifies CASSSQQGSGANVLTF.

This chain uses TRBV30 with TRBJ2-3, with D tentatively TRBD1 (5 bases). The ends were cut back, 5 bases at V and 5 bases at J, with 17 bases in the middle. The CDR3 contains 14 residues. The germline V gene has CDR1 GTSNPN and CDR2 SVGIG (reference sequence). This CDR3 is CAWRSKGPIDTQYF. The DNA for the CDR3 is TGTGCCTGGCGATCAAAGGGGCCGATAGATACGCAGTATTTT.

This clone was observed a single time. The rearrangement links TRBV29-1 to TRBJ1-5, with D possibly matching TRBD1 (5 bases). Per the germline V gene, CDR1 is SQVTM and CDR2 is ANQGSEA. The CDR3 runs 13 residues. Deletions cut 4 bases from V and 3 bases from J, with 10 bases between. The CDR3 loop is CSVAWGTNQPQHF. CDR3 sequence (DNA): TGCAGCGTTGCCTGGGGGACCAATCAGCCCCAGCATTTT.

This clone was seen more than once but under ten times. V gene TRBV29-1 combines with J gene TRBJ2-7; 7 nucleotides line up with TRBD1. The ends lost 4 bases at V and 3 bases at J; junction bases unmatched: 3. Germline CDR1 is SQVTM and CDR2 is ANQGSEA. This CDR3 has 12 amino acids. CDR3 region: CSVGDSLYEQYF. The CDR3 nucleotides read TGCAGCGTTGGGGACAGTCTCTACGAGCAGTACTTC.

The rearrangement uses TRBV30 and TRBJ2-3, with 9 positions matching TRBD2. The CDR3 covers 15 residues. Germline V gives CDR1 GTSNPN, CDR2 SVGIG (reference sequence). Trimming at V came to 0 bases and at J to 3 bases, leaving 4 bases not matched to a gene. The CDR3 loop is CAWSVPSGVTDTQYF. In DNA form, the CDR3 reads TGTGCCTGGAGTGTTCCTAGCGGGGTAACAGATACGCAGTATTTT.

The rearrangement joins TRBV7-9 to TRBJ2-1, with TRBD1 matching over 8 bases. V lost 4 bases, J lost 4 bases, and 6 bases stayed unmatched. CDR1 and CDR2 from the germline V gene are SEHNR and FQNEAQ (reference sequence). There are 15 residues in the CDR3. CDR3 protein: CASSSPDREYNEQFF. The CDR3 DNA reads as TGTGCCAGCAGCTCCCCGGACAGGGAATACAATGAGCAGTTCTTC.

The chain carries TRBV30 and TRBJ2-3; 8 nucleotides agree with TRBD1. The length of the CDR3 is 13 residues. Germline assignment: CDR1 GTSNPN and CDR2 SVGIG (reference sequence). J was trimmed by 5 bases and V by 4 bases; bases with no gene match: 5. CDR3 loop: CAWKITGGDTQYF. DNA for the CDR3: TGTGCCTGGAAGATTACAGGGGGAGATACGCAGTATTTT.

The V call is TRBV30, the J call TRBJ2-7; D gene uncertain. With 5 bases removed from V and 3 bases from J, the gap between germline ends came to 11 bases. Germline-derived CDR1 and CDR2 are GTSNPN and SVGIG (reference sequence). This CDR3 contains 12 residues. Here the CDR3 DNA reads TGTGCCTGGGGACCGCGAGGCTACGAGCAGTACTTC. Its protein product is CAWGPRGYEQYF.

V and J are TRBV29-1 and TRBJ1-1; D remains ambiguous. Trimming shortened V by 5 bases and J by 4 bases, and 8 bases separated the two germline ends. This CDR3 contains 11 residues. Germline loops: CDR1 SQVTM, CDR2 ANQGSEA. The chain's CDR3 is CSVWMPTEAFF. The CDR3 DNA sequence: TGCAGCGTTTGGATGCCCACTGAAGCTTTCTTT.